These 19 T cell receptor beta chains were all obtained from the same sample, sequenced in a study of blood T cell repertoires in COVID-19. The assay was immunoSEQ multiplex PCR, and TCRdb's table has in-frame clones only and misses some. The sample contains a few hundred thousand clones, roughly 92% of which appear only once. Specimen: PBMCs or T cells enriched from blood (not recorded which). These receptors came from a woman aged 40 to 50 who had been exposed to COVID-19.

The chain couples TRBV11-3 to TRBJ2-1; TRBD2 might be the D (6 bases). This CDR3 has 16 amino acids. Germline V gives CDR1 SGHNT, CDR2 YENEEA. V gave up 5 bases and J gave up 7 bases, with 21 bases separating them. Here the CDR3 reads CASSTSRGDLRNEQFF. The DNA for the CDR3 is TGTGCCAGCAGCACCTCTCGCGGGGATCTAAGGAATGAGCAGTTCTTC.

This clone has just one count. The J gene is TRBJ1-2, the V gene TRBV20-1; TRBD1 matches 7 bases. The CDR3 is made up of 15 amino acids. The junction had 12 bases not matched to a gene; V was cut back by 3 bases and J by 5 bases. In germline, CDR1 is DFQATT, CDR2 SNEGSKA (reference sequence). CDR3 coding DNA: TGCAGTGCTAGTTCTATTGGACAGGCTGCGTATGGCTACACCTTC. Translating gives CSASSIGQAAYGYTF.

Comments on this clone: This sample also contains other DNA sequences that code for the same CDR3. This chain links TRBV4-1 with TRBJ2-7; 10 nucleotides match TRBD1. The V segment lost 3 bases and the J segment 4 bases; nucleotides outside the gene matches: 6. From germline, CDR1 is MGHRA and CDR2 YSYEKL. The CDR3 is made up of 15 amino acids. Here the CDR3 DNA reads TGCGCCAGCAGCCAGGCCGGGACAGGGGCTTACGAGCAGTACTTC. As protein: CASSQAGTGAYEQYF.

The chain combines TRBV3-1 (or the pseudogene TRBV3-2) with TRBJ1-6; no definite D call. V lost 0 bases, J lost 9 bases, and 18 bases lay in between. Germline loops: CDR1 LGHDT, CDR2 YNNKEL (reference sequence). The CDR3 runs to 17 residues. CDR3 in amino acids: CASSQDGLRESISPLHF. In DNA form, the CDR3 reads TGTGCCAGCAGCCAAGATGGACTGCGGGAGTCAATTTCACCCCTCCACTTT.

V is TRBV5-3 and J is TRBJ2-7, with D possibly matching TRBD2 (5 bases). Being an ORF, TRBV5-3 has a function that is uncertain. The CDR3 totals 17 residues. V was clipped by 0 bases and J by 7 bases, with 23 bases between them. The CDR3 spells CARSLGQFGGPMREQYF. CDR3 sequence (DNA): TGTGCCAGAAGCTTGGGACAATTTGGAGGCCCAATGAGGGAGCAGTACTTC.

The chain is built from TRBV6-5 and TRBJ2-5; D not resolved. Trimming left V 5 bases short and J 0 bases short, with 10 bases between. Germline loops: CDR1 MNHEY, CDR2 SVGAGI. The CDR3 has 14 residues. This CDR3 reads CASSPSGYQETQYF. The CDR3 nucleotides read TGTGCCAGCAGTCCTTCAGGTTACCAAGAGACCCAGTACTTC.

A single count supports this clone. V usage is TRBV11-1 and J usage is TRBJ1-2; 10 nucleotides line up with TRBD1. The germline CDR1 and CDR2 sequences are SGHAT and FQDESV (reference sequence). V was pared by 2 bases and J by 7 bases, with 7 bases of the junction left unmatched. CDR3 length: 15 amino acids. CDR3: CASSLLGTGASGYTF. The CDR3 coding sequence is TGTGCCAGCAGCTTACTCGGGACAGGGGCTTCTGGCTACACCTTC.

The V call is TRBV3-1 (or the pseudogene TRBV3-2), the J call TRBJ2-1, with a tentative D call TRBD2 (5 bases). Trimming pared 1 base from V and 8 bases from J, leaving 12 bases between. This CDR3 region has 14 residues. Germline V gene sequence: CDR1 LGHDT, CDR2 YNNKEL (reference sequence). The DNA for the CDR3 is TGTGCCAGCAGCCAAGGCGGGTTAAGCGATGAGCAGTTCTTC. Its translation: CASSQGGLSDEQFF.

The chain has TRBV18 and TRBJ1-1; the match to TRBD1 covers 7 bases. V shed 5 bases and J 0 bases; nucleotides not matched to a gene: 6. The V gene's germline CDR1 is KGHSH and CDR2 LQKENI. The CDR3 contains 15 residues. The CDR3 here is CASSFQTGMNTEAFF. The CDR3, as DNA: TGTGCCAGCTCATTTCAGACAGGGATGAACACTGAAGCTTTCTTT.

The chain is built from TRBV24-1 and TRBJ2-2; TRBD2 aligns across 13 bases. Germline lookup yields CDR1 KGHDR and CDR2 SFDVKD. The ends lost 4 bases at V and 5 bases at J; junction bases unmatched: 3. CDR3 length: 16 amino acids. The CDR3 region is CATSDWTSGSTGELFF. The DNA for the CDR3 is TGTGCCACCAGTGACTGGACTAGCGGGAGTACCGGGGAGCTGTTTTTT.

The J gene is TRBJ1-6, the V gene TRBV7-9; D may be TRBD1 (6 bases). V lost 4 bases and J lost 10, with 14 bases in between. Germline CDR1 and CDR2: SEHNR and FQNEAQ (reference sequence). The CDR3 is 14 amino acids. In nucleotides, the CDR3 is TGTGCCAGCAGCTCGACAGTACAGGGCTCACCCCTCCACTTT. It translates to CASSSTVQGSPLHF. Filled out from reference TRBV7-9 and TRBJ1-6, the complete variable domain reads DTGVSQNPRHKITKRGQNVTFRCDPISEHNRLYWYRQTLGQGPEFLTYFQNEAQLEKSRLLSDRFSAERPKGSFSTLEIQRTEQGDSAMYLCASSSTVQGSPLHFGNGTRLTVT.

The chain uses TRBV4-2 and TRBJ1-5; the match to TRBD1 covers 8 bases. The CDR3 extends over 15 amino acids. J gave up 4 bases and V 1 base, and 3 bases lay outside the gene matches. Germline V gives CDR1 LGHNA, CDR2 YNFKEQ. The CDR3 DNA follows: TGTGCCAGCAGCCAAGTGGACAGGGCTAATCAGCCCCAGCATTTT. Translated, it gives CASSQVDRANQPQHF.

This clone was seen only a few times. This rearrangement joins TRBV7-9 to TRBJ1-2; TRBD1 agrees at 7 bases. The CDR3 totals 14 residues. The ends lost 9 bases at V and 6 bases at J; junction bases unmatched: 13. Germline V lookup: CDR1 SEHNR, CDR2 FQNEAQ (reference sequence). The CDR3: CASGVTGDQDGYTF. CDR3 sequence (DNA): TGTGCCAGTGGAGTTACAGGGGATCAGGATGGCTACACCTTC.

J is TRBJ1-6 and V is TRBV6-4; a weak D match, TRBD1 (5 bases). CDR3 length: 15 amino acids. V lost 2 bases and J 5 bases, leaving 10 bases between the germline ends. Per the germline V gene, CDR1 is MRHNA and CDR2 is SNTAGT. CDR3 loop: CASSDGAVNNSPLHF. Written as DNA, the CDR3 is TGTGCCAGCAGTGACGGGGCCGTGAATAATTCACCCCTCCACTTT.

This clone was detected once. This sequence joins TRBV18 and TRBJ1-1, with D maybe TRBD1 (5 bases). The germline CDR1 and CDR2 sequences are KGHSH and LQKENI. The CDR3 sequence is 16 residues long. Trimming removed 3 bases from V and 6 bases from J, with 20 bases in between. CDR3 sequence (DNA): TGTGCCAGCTCACCTTCACCTTCTACATCGGGGGCTGAAGCTTTCTTT. Its protein product is CASSPSPSTSGAEAFF.

The genes are TRBV19 and TRBJ1-4; D unclear. The CDR3 is 15 residues long. V was pared by 3 bases and J by 0 bases, with 8 bases between. Germline V CDR1 and CDR2: LNHDA, SQIVND (reference sequence). CDR3 DNA: TGTGCCAGTAGTATGGGAGATGCAACTAATGAAAAACTGTTTTTT. Protein: CASSMGDATNEKLFF.

The chain is built from TRBV5-1 and TRBJ2-2, with 8 bases matching TRBD1. V lost 4 bases, J lost 2 bases, and 7 bases stayed unmatched. Germline CDR1 is SGHRS and CDR2 is YFSETQ. This CDR3 is 16 amino acids long. CDR3 nucleotide sequence: TGCGCCAGCAGCACCTACCAGGGGGCAAACACCGGGGAGCTGTTTTTT. This encodes CASSTYQGANTGELFF. The variable domain in full, with the rest retrieved from reference TRBV5-1 and TRBJ2-2, is KAGVTQTPRYLIKTRGQQVTLSCSPISGHRSVSWYQQTPGQGLQFLFEYFSETQRNKGNFPGRFSGRQFSNSRSEMNVSTLELGDSALYLCASSTYQGANTGELFFGEGSRLTVL.

The V and J genes are TRBV30 and TRBJ1-1; weak D call: TRBD1 (5 bases). Germline V lookup: CDR1 GTSNPN, CDR2 SVGIG (reference sequence). Trimming removed 3 bases at V and 0 bases at J, with 11 bases between. The CDR3 runs 14 residues. The CDR3 nucleotides read TGTGCCTGGAGGGGGGGGACGGTGAACACTGAAGCTTTCTTT. Translation: CAWRGGTVNTEAFF.

This clone was seen just once. The V call is TRBV6-5, the J call TRBJ2-1; 9 nucleotides agree with TRBD2. Germline V gene sequence: CDR1 MNHEY, CDR2 SVGAGI. The V and J ends lost 6 bases and 4 bases, in that order; junction bases with no gene match: 4. The CDR3 sequence is 14 residues long. CDR3 DNA sequence: TGTGCCAGCAGGGGAAGCGGGAGGTACAATGAGCAGTTCTTC. Residues: CASRGSGRYNEQFF.